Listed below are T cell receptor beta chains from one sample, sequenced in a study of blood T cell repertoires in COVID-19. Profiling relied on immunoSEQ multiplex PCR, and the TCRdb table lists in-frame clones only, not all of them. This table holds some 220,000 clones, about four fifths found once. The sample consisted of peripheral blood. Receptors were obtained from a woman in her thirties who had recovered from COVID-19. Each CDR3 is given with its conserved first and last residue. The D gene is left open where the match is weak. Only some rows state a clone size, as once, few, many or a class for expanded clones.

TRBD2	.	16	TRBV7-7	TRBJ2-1	CASSLAGTSGYNEQFF	TGTGCTAGCAGCTTAGCGGGGACTAGCGGTTACAATGAGCAGTTCTTC
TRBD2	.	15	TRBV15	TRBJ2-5	CATSRGGLVQETQYF	TGTGCCACCAGCAGGGGGGGACTAGTCCAAGAGACCCAGTACTTC
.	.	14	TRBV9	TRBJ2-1	CASSVAGANNEQFF	TGTGCCAGCAGCGTGGCAGGGGCAAACAATGAGCAGTTCTTC
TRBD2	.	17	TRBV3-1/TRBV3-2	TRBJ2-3	CASSGRTSGRSTDTQYF	TGTGCCAGCAGCGGCCGGACTAGCGGAAGGAGCACAGATACGCAGTATTTT
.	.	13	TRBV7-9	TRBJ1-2	CASSFPNRDGYTF	TGTGCCAGCAGCTTCCCCAACAGGGATGGCTACACCTTC
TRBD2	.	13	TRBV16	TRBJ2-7	CASGGLAGVEQYF	TGTGCCAGCGGAGGACTAGCGGGAGTCGAGCAGTACTTC
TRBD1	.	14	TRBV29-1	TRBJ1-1	CSVGEQGVFLEAFF	TGCAGCGTTGGGGAACAGGGGGTGTTTTTGGAAGCTTTCTTT
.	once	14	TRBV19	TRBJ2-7	CASSIANSNYEQYF	TGTGCCAGTAGTATAGCCAACAGTAACTACGAGCAGTACTTC
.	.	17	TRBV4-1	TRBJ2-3	CASSHGLGSTSTDTQYF	TGCGCCAGCAGCCACGGACTGGGCTCCACTAGCACAGATACGCAGTATTTT
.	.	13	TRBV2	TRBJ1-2	CASTDSIATGYTF	TGTGCCAGCACGGACAGTATCGCCACTGGCTACACCTTC
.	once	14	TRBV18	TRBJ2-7	CASSPPNRNYEQYF	TGTGCCAGCTCACCACCCAACAGGAACTACGAGCAGTACTTC
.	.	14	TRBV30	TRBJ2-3	CAWSRSGPTDTQYF	TGTGCCTGGAGCCGTAGCGGACCCACAGATACGCAGTATTTT
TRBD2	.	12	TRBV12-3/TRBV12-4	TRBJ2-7	CASSLSGNGQYF	TGTGCCAGCAGTTTAAGCGGGAACGGGCAGTACTTC
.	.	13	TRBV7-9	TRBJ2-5	CASSLDNQETQYF	TGTGCCAGCAGCTTAGACAACCAAGAGACCCAGTACTTC
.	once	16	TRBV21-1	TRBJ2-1	CASSGGLAGFYNEQFF	TGTGCCAGCAGCGGAGGACTAGCGGGTTTTTACAATGAGCAGTTCTTC
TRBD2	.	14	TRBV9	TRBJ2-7	CASSGTSGHYEQYF	TGTGCCAGCAGCGGGACTAGCGGACACTACGAGCAGTACTTC
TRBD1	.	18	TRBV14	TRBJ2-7	CASSQDWVGGKLVHEQYF	TGTGCCAGCAGCCAAGACTGGGTAGGGGGCAAGCTGGTCCACGAGCAGTACTTC
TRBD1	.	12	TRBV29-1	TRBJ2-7	CSGLDRWDEQYF	TGCAGCGGACTGGACAGGTGGGACGAGCAGTACTTC
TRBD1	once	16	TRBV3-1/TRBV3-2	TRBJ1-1	CASSLQQGAGITEAFF	TGTGCCAGCAGCCTCCAGCAGGGGGCCGGTATCACTGAAGCTTTCTTT
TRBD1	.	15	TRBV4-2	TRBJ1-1	CASSEVEGARTEAFF	TGTGCCAGCAGCGAAGTCGAGGGGGCGCGCACTGAAGCTTTCTTT
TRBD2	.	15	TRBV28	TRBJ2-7	CASSFGASGSNEQYF	TGTGCCAGCAGTTTCGGCGCTAGCGGGAGTAACGAGCAGTACTTC
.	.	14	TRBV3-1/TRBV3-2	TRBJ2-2	CASSPPRSTGELFF	TGTGCCAGCAGCCCACCAAGGAGCACCGGGGAGCTGTTTTTT
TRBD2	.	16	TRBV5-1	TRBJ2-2	CASSLLTSGNTGELFF	TGCGCCAGCAGCTTGTTGACTAGCGGAAACACCGGGGAGCTGTTTTTT
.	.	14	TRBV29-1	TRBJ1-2	CSVVGRGRNYGYTF	TGCAGCGTTGTCGGTCGGGGGAGGAACTATGGCTACACCTTC
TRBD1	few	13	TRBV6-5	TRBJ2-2	CASIRQGTGELFF	TGTGCCAGCATTCGACAGGGGACCGGGGAGCTGTTTTTT
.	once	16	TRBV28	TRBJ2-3	CASSPRPGVSADTQYF	TGTGCCAGCAGCCCCAGGCCGGGAGTGAGTGCAGATACGCAGTATTTT
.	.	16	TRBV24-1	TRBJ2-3	CATSDLRGDLTDTQYF	TGTGCCACCAGTGATTTGCGGGGTGACCTCACAGATACGCAGTATTTT
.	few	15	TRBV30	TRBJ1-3	CAWSVLTGSGNTIYF	TGTGCCTGGAGTGTACTAACAGGGAGCGGAAACACCATATATTTT
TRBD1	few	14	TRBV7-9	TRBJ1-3	CASSVQGAGNTIYF	TGTGCCAGCAGCGTACAGGGGGCAGGGAACACCATATATTTT
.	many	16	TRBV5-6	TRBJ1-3	CASTLTGTLSGNTIYF	TGTGCCAGCACCCTTACCGGGACACTCTCTGGAAACACCATATATTTT
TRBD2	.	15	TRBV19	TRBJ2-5	CASSIGGGGGETQYF	TGTGCCAGTAGTATAGGCGGGGGTGGTGGGGAGACCCAGTACTTC
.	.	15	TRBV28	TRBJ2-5	CASLIRGRGEETQYF	TGTGCCAGCCTTATCCGGGGCAGGGGGGAAGAGACCCAGTACTTC
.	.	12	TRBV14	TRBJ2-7	CASSPTSYEQYF	TGTGCCAGCAGCCCTACCTCCTACGAGCAGTACTTC
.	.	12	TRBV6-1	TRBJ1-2	CASLSGDRGYTF	TGTGCCAGCCTTTCGGGGGATCGGGGCTACACCTTC
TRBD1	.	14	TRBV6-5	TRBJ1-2	CASNRGTGGQGYTF	TGTGCCAGCAATCGCGGGACAGGAGGACAAGGCTACACCTTC
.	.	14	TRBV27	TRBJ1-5	CASSLQGSGQPQHF	TGTGCCAGCAGTTTACAGGGGTCGGGTCAGCCCCAGCATTTT
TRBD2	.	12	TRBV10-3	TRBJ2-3	CAISGSTDTQYF	TGTGCCATTAGCGGGAGCACAGATACGCAGTATTTT
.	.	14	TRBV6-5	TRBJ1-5	CASSPGQSNQPQHF	TGTGCCAGCAGTCCCGGACAGAGCAATCAGCCCCAGCATTTT
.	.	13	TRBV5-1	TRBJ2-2	CASSLADTGELFF	TGCGCCAGCAGCTTAGCGGACACCGGGGAGCTGTTTTTT
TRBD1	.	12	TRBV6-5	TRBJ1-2	CATLTGDHGYTF	TGTGCCACCCTGACAGGGGATCATGGCTACACCTTC
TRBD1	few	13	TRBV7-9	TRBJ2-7	CATPLPGGYEQYF	TGTGCCACTCCCCTGCCAGGGGGCTACGAGCAGTACTTC
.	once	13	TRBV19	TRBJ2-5	CASSIEALETQYF	TGTGCCAGTAGTATAGAAGCCTTGGAGACCCAGTACTTC
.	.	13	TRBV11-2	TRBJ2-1	CASSFLQGLEQFF	TGTGCCAGCAGCTTTTTACAGGGCCTTGAGCAGTTCTTC
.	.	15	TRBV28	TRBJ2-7	CASRLTGPSSYEQYF	TGTGCCAGCAGGTTGACAGGACCGAGCTCCTACGAGCAGTACTTC
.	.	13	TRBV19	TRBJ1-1	CASSPGRGTEAFF	TGTGCCAGTAGTCCGGGGCGGGGTACTGAAGCTTTCTTT
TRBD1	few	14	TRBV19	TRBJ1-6	CASRMDRDNSPLHF	TGTGCCAGTAGAATGGACAGGGATAATTCACCCCTCCACTTT
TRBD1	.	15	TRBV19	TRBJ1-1	CASTGDRGWNTEAFF	TGTGCCAGTACCGGGGACAGGGGATGGAACACTGAAGCTTTCTTT
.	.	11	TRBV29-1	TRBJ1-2	CSVVDRDGYTF	TGCAGCGTTGTAGACCGGGATGGCTACACCTTC
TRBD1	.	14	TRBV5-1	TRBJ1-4	CASSLGAGGEKLFF	TGCGCCAGCAGCTTGGGGGCAGGGGGTGAAAAACTGTTTTTT